This T cell receptor beta chain was profiled in a study of naive and memory T cell subsets. Study observations and caveats: From naive to CM, EM and EMRA, diversity decreased and Gini increased. Especially in CD8 cells, naive repertoires contained a few larger clonotypes, possibly CD45RA-re-expressing memory cells. Naive and memory repertoire findings lacked a ground truth for validation. Over 95% of naive TCR sequences appeared only once after error correction, unlike memory subsets. A clonotype means one alpha or beta sequence, not an alpha/beta pair.

With 4 bases removed from V and 5 bases from J, the gap between germline ends came to 6 bases. CDR3 length: 12 amino acids. The germline V gene has CDR1 MNHEY and CDR2 SVGEGT. Both TRBC1 and TRBC2 were covered by a beta constant-region primer of two equimolar oligonucleotides. Nested alpha and beta constant-region primers with the SP2 primer drove four PCR rounds on ligated cDNA. TCRdb passed the UMI-ligation and nested PCR reads through MiXCR, listing each CDR3 protein once. The sample has 120,000 to 150,000 distinct CDR3 sequences, approximately 22% seen once. This clonotype was recorded a few times. As yet, its antigen is unknown.

This chain uses TRBV6-2 or TRBV6-3 with TRBJ2-1; D call uncertain. The sample was naive CD4+ T cells from blood. The origin of this receptor is a human donor in good health. The CDR3 protein is CASSFQNNEQFF. The CDR3 bases are TGTGCCAGCAGTTTTCAGAACAATGAGCAGTTCTTC.